A selection of T cell receptor beta chains follows, all from one sample in a study of OX40 agonist ivuxolimab in advanced cancers. Here immunoSEQ multiplex PCR was the method, and the copy in TCRdb shows in-frame clones only, minus some. The table has fewer than 60,000 clones, 81% seen once. This specimen consisted of CD4+ or CD8+ T cells sorted from blood, obtained in a trial of the OX40 agonist ivuxolimab. The receptors were gathered from an adult with an advanced solid tumor such as melanoma, head and neck, liver or kidney cancer. Each CDR3 is given with its conserved first and last residue. The D gene is left open where the match is weak. Clone size is not always given. Where it is, it says once, few, many or a class for expanded clones.

v_gene: TRBV4-1
abundance: medium-sized
d_gene: .
j_gene: TRBJ1-6
CDR3aa: CASKGVPEFNSPLHF
CDR3nt: TGCGCCAGCAAAGGCGTGCCGGAGTTTAATTCACCCCTCCACTTT

v_gene: TRBV5-8
abundance: .
d_gene: TRBD1
j_gene: TRBJ2-3
CDR3aa: CASSQGQGGRPDTQYF
CDR3nt: TGTGCCAGCAGCCAAGGACAGGGGGGGCGTCCAGATACGCAGTATTTT

v_gene: TRBV4-2
abundance: .
d_gene: TRBD1
j_gene: TRBJ1-2
CDR3aa: CASSHKAGTDISGYTF
CDR3nt: TGTGCCAGCAGCCATAAAGCCGGGACAGACATAAGTGGCTACACCTTC

v_gene: TRBV11-2
abundance: .
d_gene: TRBD1
j_gene: TRBJ2-7
CDR3aa: CASSFRDRGYEQYF
CDR3nt: TGTGCCAGCAGCTTCCGGGACAGAGGATACGAGCAGTACTTC

v_gene: TRBV2
abundance: once
d_gene: .
j_gene: TRBJ2-7
CDR3aa: CASSYLTSILGGEQYF
CDR3nt: TGTGCCAGCAGTTACCTGACTTCGATCCTGGGTGGTGAGCAGTACTTC

v_gene: TRBV10-3
abundance: .
d_gene: .
j_gene: TRBJ2-7
CDR3aa: CAISGTDYEQYF
CDR3nt: TGTGCCATCAGCGGGACGGACTACGAGCAGTACTTC

v_gene: TRBV6-5
abundance: .
d_gene: .
j_gene: TRBJ1-5
CDR3aa: CASSIRSNQPQHF
CDR3nt: TGTGCCAGCAGTATTCGCAGCAATCAGCCCCAGCATTTT

v_gene: TRBV5-1
abundance: once
d_gene: .
j_gene: TRBJ1-1
CDR3aa: CASSFLQANTEAFF
CDR3nt: TGCGCCAGCAGCTTTCTACAGGCGAACACTGAAGCTTTCTTT

v_gene: TRBV6-5
abundance: .
d_gene: .
j_gene: TRBJ2-5
CDR3aa: CASSFGGRGKTQYF
CDR3nt: TGTGCCAGCAGTTTCGGTGGCAGGGGAAAGACCCAGTACTTC

v_gene: TRBV4-1
abundance: .
d_gene: TRBD2
j_gene: TRBJ2-1
CDR3aa: CASSHIGRRGGRNEQFF
CDR3nt: TGCGCCAGCAGTCACATCGGTAGGCGGGGGGGCCGGAATGAGCAGTTCTTC

v_gene: TRBV6-5
abundance: few
d_gene: TRBD2
j_gene: TRBJ2-1
CDR3aa: CASSSRTSGLYNEQFF
CDR3nt: TGTGCCAGCAGTTCCCGGACTAGCGGCCTGTACAATGAGCAGTTCTTC

v_gene: TRBV5-6
abundance: .
d_gene: .
j_gene: TRBJ2-7
CDR3aa: CASSPDPTRSGEQYF
CDR3nt: TGTGCCAGCAGCCCCGACCCCACCCGATCCGGGGAGCAGTACTTC

v_gene: TRBV5-1
abundance: .
d_gene: TRBD1
j_gene: TRBJ1-4
CDR3aa: CASSLGIGQGDEKLFF
CDR3nt: TGCGCCAGCAGCTTGGGGATAGGGCAGGGGGATGAAAAACTGTTTTTT

v_gene: TRBV5-1
abundance: .
d_gene: .
j_gene: TRBJ2-2
CDR3aa: CASSLMGVDNTGELFF
CDR3nt: TGCGCCAGCAGCTTGATGGGGGTTGACAACACCGGGGAGCTGTTTTTT

v_gene: TRBV6-6
abundance: .
d_gene: TRBD1
j_gene: TRBJ1-6
CDR3aa: CASSQSGGQKNSPLHF
CDR3nt: TGTGCCAGCAGTCAATCTGGGGGACAGAAAAATTCACCCCTCCACTTT

v_gene: TRBV28
abundance: .
d_gene: TRBD1
j_gene: TRBJ1-6
CDR3aa: CASSLRQGSPLHF
CDR3nt: TGTGCCAGCAGTTTAAGACAGGGATCACCCCTCCACTTT

v_gene: TRBV2
abundance: .
d_gene: TRBD2
j_gene: TRBJ2-2
CDR3aa: CASSASGANTGELFF
CDR3nt: TGTGCCAGCAGCGCTAGCGGGGCGAACACCGGGGAGCTGTTTTTT